These T cell receptor beta chains were read from a single sample in a study of blood T cell repertoires in COVID-19. Clones were read by immunoSEQ multiplex PCR, and TCRdb kept only the in-frame ones, dropping some. The repertoire includes 300,000 or so clones, about 87% of them detected once, and roughly 3.9% sits in the top ten. Sequencing was performed on peripheral blood. The receptors were gathered from a woman aged 40 to 50 with acute or convalescent COVID-19. The CDR3 runs from the conserved cysteine through the conserved F or W. Fields, in order: D gene, clone size, V gene, J gene, CDR3 protein, CDR3 DNA. A D gene is named only where the DNA matches it firmly. The size field is filled for only some rows; it gives once, few, many or a size class.

>TRBD1|.|TRBV25-1|TRBJ1-2
CASSWGTAYGYTF
TGTGCCAGCAGTTGGGGGACAGCTTATGGCTACACCTTC
>.|.|TRBV6-5|TRBJ1-6
CASSWGTNDSPLHF
TGTGCCAGCAGTTGGGGGACAAATGATTCACCCCTCCACTTT
>.|.|TRBV10-3|TRBJ1-3
CAIAGGNTIYF
TGTGCCATCGCAGGGGGAAACACCATATATTTT
>TRBD2|.|TRBV9|TRBJ2-5
CASSTPRGTSGQETQYF
TGTGCCAGCAGCACCCCCCGAGGGACTAGCGGACAAGAGACCCAGTACTTC
>TRBD2|.|TRBV5-1|TRBJ2-1
CASSSGGADNEQFF
TGCGCCAGCAGCTCCGGGGGGGCCGACAATGAGCAGTTCTTC
>.|.|TRBV9|TRBJ2-2
CASSVGPPGTGELFF
TGTGCCAGCAGCGTTGGGCCGCCGGGGACCGGGGAGCTGTTTTTT
>TRBD1|.|TRBV10-3|TRBJ1-6
CASGTGENSPLHF
TGTGCTTCGGGGACAGGGGAAAATTCACCCCTCCACTTT
>.|.|TRBV25-1|TRBJ2-2
CASSGLSVPGRTGELFF
TGTGCCAGCAGTGGACTTAGCGTCCCCGGTCGGACCGGGGAGCTGTTTTTT
>.|.|TRBV27|TRBJ1-5
CASSLSTRWPQHF
TGTGCCAGCAGTTTATCGACACGGTGGCCCCAGCATTTT
>.|once|TRBV14|TRBJ1-4
CASSQERTAVNEKLFF
TGTGCCAGCAGCCAAGAAAGGACAGCGGTTAATGAAAAACTGTTTTTT
>.|.|TRBV11-2|TRBJ2-1
CASSPRDGGYNEQFF
TGTGCCAGCAGCCCCCGGGACGGGGGCTACAATGAGCAGTTCTTC
>.|.|TRBV4-1|TRBJ2-5
CASSQEGGSQGTQYF
TGCGCCAGCAGCCAAGAAGGCGGCTCCCAGGGGACCCAGTACTTC
>TRBD1|.|TRBV5-4|TRBJ2-1
CASSLGQGAYNEQFF
TGTGCCAGCAGCTTGGGACAGGGGGCTTACAATGAGCAGTTCTTC
>.|.|TRBV25-1|TRBJ1-1
CASSPQGHRDTEAFF
TGTGCCAGCAGTCCACAGGGCCACCGGGACACTGAAGCTTTCTTT
>TRBD2|.|TRBV6-1|TRBJ2-1
CASSVSTPAGAYNEQFF
TGTGCCAGCAGTGTTAGTACGCCAGCGGGAGCCTACAATGAGCAGTTCTTC
>.|.|TRBV5-6|TRBJ1-2
CASSLVLRELNYGYTF
TGTGCCAGCAGCTTGGTCCTCAGGGAACTTAACTATGGCTACACCTTC